This T cell receptor beta chain appears in the sequencing data of a study of cytomegalovirus exposure and HLA in healthy donors. PCR primers comprised 60 Vbeta and 13 Jbeta primers. Clones were read by immunoSEQ multiplex PCR, and TCRdb kept only the in-frame ones, dropping some. The sample includes about 120,000 clones, over 70% of them seen just once. The junction had 6 bases not matched to a gene; V was cut back by 4 bases and J by 6 bases. Germline loops: CDR1 SGHTS, CDR2 YDEGEE. The CDR3 has 15 residues. This clone occurred once. Its antigen is as yet unknown. General study points: Later analysis found that TCR beta chains associated with HLA were more clonally expanded than other, equally common chains. In an earlier analysis, in roughly 580 donors, most V segments appeared productive either ~90% or ~30% of the time.

The chain couples TRBV5-8 to TRBJ1-4; the match to TRBD1 covers 10 bases. The sample consisted of PBMCs. This TCR was recovered from a woman under 30 in good health and CMV-seronegative. The CDR3 spells CASSRGTGAHEKLFF. The CDR3, as DNA: TGTGCCAGCAGCCGGGGGACAGGGGCCCATGAAAAACTGTTTTTT.